One TCR beta chain is described in this entry. These data belong to a study of blood T cell repertoires in COVID-19. About the study: Collection of acute and convalescent COVID-19 samples took place in the United States, Italy and Spain. T cells, B-cell-depleted T cells, or PBMCs provided the cDNA or gDNA that served as material.

Authors' data handling: Estimated nucleated cell counts came from reference gene primer amplification. Only in-frame clones appear in the TCRdb table, and some are missing; sequencing was by immunoSEQ multiplex PCR. Clonal size and the V and J genes are those of that table, whereas D and trimming came from the DNA. The sample has about 220,000 clones; over 60% are singletons. The source of this sequence is a woman in her seventies with acute or convalescent COVID-19. The sequenced sample was peripheral blood.

The CDR3 DNA is TGCAGCGTTTCGGCGGGGGGGCCCCGCCCCCCGTATTTT. This encodes CSVSAGGPRPPYF. The V and J genes are TRBV29-1 and TRBJ2-3; 9 nucleotides align to TRBD2. Germline CDR1 SQVTM, CDR2 ANQGSEA. CDR3 length: 13 residues. The trim removed 5 bases at V and 14 bases at J, leaving 14 bases unmatched.